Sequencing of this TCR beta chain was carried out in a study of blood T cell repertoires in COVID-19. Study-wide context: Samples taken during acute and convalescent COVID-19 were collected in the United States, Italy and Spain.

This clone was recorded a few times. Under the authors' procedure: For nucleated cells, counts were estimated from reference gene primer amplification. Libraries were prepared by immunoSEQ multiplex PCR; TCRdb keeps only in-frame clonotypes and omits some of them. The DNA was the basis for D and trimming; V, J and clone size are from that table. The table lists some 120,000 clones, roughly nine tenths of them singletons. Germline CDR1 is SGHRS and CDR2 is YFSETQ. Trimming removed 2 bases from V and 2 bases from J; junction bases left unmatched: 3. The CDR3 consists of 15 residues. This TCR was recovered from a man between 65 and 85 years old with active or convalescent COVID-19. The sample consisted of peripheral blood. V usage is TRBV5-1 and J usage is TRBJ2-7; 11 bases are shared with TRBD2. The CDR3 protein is CASSFGLAGPYEQYF. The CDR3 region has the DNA TGCGCCAGCAGCTTTGGACTAGCGGGCCCCTACGAGCAGTACTTC. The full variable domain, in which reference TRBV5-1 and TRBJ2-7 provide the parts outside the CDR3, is KAGVTQTPRYLIKTRGQQVTLSCSPISGHRSVSWYQQTPGQGLQFLFEYFSETQRNKGNFPGRFSGRQFSNSRSEMNVSTLELGDSALYLCASSFGLAGPYEQYFGPGTRLTVT.